This TCR beta chain was captured by sequencing in a study of blood T cell repertoires in COVID-19. The CDR3 has 15 amino acids. V shed 6 bases and J shed 3 bases, with 15 bases lying between them. Germline V lookup: CDR1 MNHEY, CDR2 SMNVEV (reference sequence). In the original processing: It was from reference gene primer amplification that nucleated cell counts were estimated. The assay was immunoSEQ multiplex PCR, and TCRdb's table has in-frame clones only and misses some. D and trimming were read from the DNA, whereas the V and J calls and clone size are those reported in that table. Among around 260,000 clones, roughly 80% were seen once, and the ten largest hold 8% to 10%.

The receptor was isolated from a woman aged 45-60 years who had recovered from COVID-19. The V and J genes are TRBV27 and TRBJ1-5; D is uncertain. The sequenced sample consisted of peripheral blood. For the CDR3, the DNA is TGTGCCAGCAGCACGGCGGGCAGCGTCAATCAGCCCCAGCATTTT. Its translation: CASSTAGSVNQPQHF.